The subject of this entry is one T cell receptor beta chain. Its antigen remains unidentified. This record comes from a study of T cell responses to AZD1222 COVID-19 vaccine. General observations from the study: Unmutated variant regions are reportedly targeted by nearly half of spike-specific TCRs. Spike-specific TCR breadth and depth rose after two AZD1222 doses.

Profiling relied on immunoSEQ multiplex PCR, and the TCRdb table lists in-frame clones only, not all of them. Of 100,000 to 150,000 clones in the sample, about nine tenths are singletons; the top ten hold 4.5% to 5%. V lost 6 bases and J lost 5, with 13 bases in between. The CDR3 is 14 amino acids. Germline V gene data show CDR1 as MDHEN and CDR2 as SYDVKM. The gene calls are TRBV28 and TRBJ2-2, with D unclear. This sequence was found in an adult in good health. The specimen was peripheral blood, collected on day 0 of AZD1222 vaccination. CDR3 nucleotides: TGTGCCAGCAGCCGATCGTGGCAAACCGGGGAGCTGTTTTTT. Translated: CASSRSWQTGELFF.